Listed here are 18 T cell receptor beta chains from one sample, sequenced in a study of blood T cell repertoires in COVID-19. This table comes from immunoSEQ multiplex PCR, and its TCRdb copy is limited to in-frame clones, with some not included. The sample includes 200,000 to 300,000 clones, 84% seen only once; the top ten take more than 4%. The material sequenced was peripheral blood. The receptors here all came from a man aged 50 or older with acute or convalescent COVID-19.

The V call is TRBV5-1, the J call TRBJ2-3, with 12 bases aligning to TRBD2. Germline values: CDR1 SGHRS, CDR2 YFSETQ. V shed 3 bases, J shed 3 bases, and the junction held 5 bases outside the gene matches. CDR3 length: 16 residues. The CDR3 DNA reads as TGCGCCAGCAGCTCTAGCGGGGGGGCAGGAACAGATACGCAGTATTTT. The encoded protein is CASSSSGGAGTDTQYF.

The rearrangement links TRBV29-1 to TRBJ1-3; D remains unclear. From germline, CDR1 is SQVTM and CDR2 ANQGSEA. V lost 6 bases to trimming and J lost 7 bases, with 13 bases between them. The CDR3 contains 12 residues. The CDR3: CSVKTLSNTIYF. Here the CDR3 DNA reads TGCAGCGTCAAAACATTGTCGAACACCATATATTTT. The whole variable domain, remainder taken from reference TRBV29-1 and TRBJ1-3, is SAVISQKPSRDICQRGTSLTIQCQVDSQVTMMFWYRQQPGQSLTLIATANQGSEATYESGFVIDKFPISRPNLTFSTLTVSNMSPEDSSIYLCSVKTLSNTIYFGEGSWLTVV.

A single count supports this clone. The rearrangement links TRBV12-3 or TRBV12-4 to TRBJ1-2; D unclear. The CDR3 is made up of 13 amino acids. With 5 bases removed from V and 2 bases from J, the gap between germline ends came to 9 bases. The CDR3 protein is CASSLQANYGYTF. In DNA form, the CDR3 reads TGTGCCAGCAGTCTTCAAGCGAACTATGGCTACACCTTC.

CDR3 residues: CASSQAPQLAFLYNEQFF. CDR3 DNA: TGCGCCAGCAGCCAGGCCCCCCAACTAGCTTTCCTCTACAATGAGCAGTTCTTC. The V and J genes are TRBV4-1 and TRBJ2-1, with D possibly TRBD2 on 6 matching bases. Trimming pared 3 bases from V and 3 bases from J, leaving 21 bases between. Germline CDR1 MGHRA, CDR2 YSYEKL. The CDR3 has 18 amino acids.

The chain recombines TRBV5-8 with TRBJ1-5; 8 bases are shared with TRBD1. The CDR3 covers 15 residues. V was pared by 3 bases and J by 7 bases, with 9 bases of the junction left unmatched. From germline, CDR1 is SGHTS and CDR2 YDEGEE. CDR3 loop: CASSSGGRVEQPQHF. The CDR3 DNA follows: TGTGCCAGCAGCTCAGGGGGCAGGGTTGAGCAGCCCCAGCATTTT.

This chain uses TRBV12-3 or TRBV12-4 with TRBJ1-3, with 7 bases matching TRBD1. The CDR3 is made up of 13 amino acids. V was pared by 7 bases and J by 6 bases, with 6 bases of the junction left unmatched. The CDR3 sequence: CASIRDSQNTIYF. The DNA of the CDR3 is TGTGCCAGCATTCGGGACAGCCAAAACACCATATATTTT.

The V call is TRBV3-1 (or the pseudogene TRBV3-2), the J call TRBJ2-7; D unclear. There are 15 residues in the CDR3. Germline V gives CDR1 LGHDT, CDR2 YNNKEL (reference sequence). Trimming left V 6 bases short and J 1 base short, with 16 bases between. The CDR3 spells CASSSERLLSYEQYF. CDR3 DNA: TGTGCCAGCAGTTCTGAACGCCTTCTATCCTACGAGCAGTACTTC.

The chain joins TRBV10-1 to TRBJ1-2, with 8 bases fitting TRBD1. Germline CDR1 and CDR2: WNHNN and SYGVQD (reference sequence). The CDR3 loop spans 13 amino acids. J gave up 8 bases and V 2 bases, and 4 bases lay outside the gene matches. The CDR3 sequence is CASSERTGQGYTF. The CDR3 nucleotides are TGCGCCAGCAGTGAGAGGACAGGGCAAGGCTACACCTTC.

CDR3 coding DNA: TGTGCCAGCAGCCAGCGACTAGCGGGGTCTAGGGATGAGCAGTTCTTC. Translated: CASSQRLAGSRDEQFF. The rearrangement joins TRBV7-3 to TRBJ2-1; TRBD2 matches 11 bases. The CDR3 runs 16 residues. Losses at the gene ends were 5 bases for V and 8 bases for J; bases not matched to a gene: 11. The V gene's germline CDR1 is SGHTA and CDR2 FQGTGA.

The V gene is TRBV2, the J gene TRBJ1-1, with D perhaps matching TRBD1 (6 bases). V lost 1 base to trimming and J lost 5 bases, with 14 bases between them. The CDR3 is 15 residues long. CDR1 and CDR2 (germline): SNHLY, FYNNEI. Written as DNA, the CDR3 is TGTGCCAGCAGTGAAGGGGCAGGGGCGAGGACTGAAGCTTTCTTT. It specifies CASSEGAGARTEAFF.

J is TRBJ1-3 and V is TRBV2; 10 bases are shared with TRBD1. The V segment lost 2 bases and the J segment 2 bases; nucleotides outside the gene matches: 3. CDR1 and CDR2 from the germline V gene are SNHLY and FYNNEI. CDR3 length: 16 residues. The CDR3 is CASSERDRGTGNTIYF. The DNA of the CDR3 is TGTGCCAGCAGTGAAAGGGACAGGGGAACTGGAAACACCATATATTTT.

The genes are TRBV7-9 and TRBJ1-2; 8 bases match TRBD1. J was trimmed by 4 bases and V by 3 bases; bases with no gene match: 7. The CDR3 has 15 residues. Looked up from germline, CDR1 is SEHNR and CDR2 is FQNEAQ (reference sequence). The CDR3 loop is CASSLGQATSYGYTF. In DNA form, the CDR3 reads TGTGCCAGCAGCTTGGGACAGGCTACCAGCTATGGCTACACCTTC.

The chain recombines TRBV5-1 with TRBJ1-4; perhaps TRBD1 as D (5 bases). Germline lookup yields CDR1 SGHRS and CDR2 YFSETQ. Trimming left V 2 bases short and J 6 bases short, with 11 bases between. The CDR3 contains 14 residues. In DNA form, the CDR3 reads TGCGCCAGCAGCTTCACAGGCTTGGATGAAAAACTGTTTTTT. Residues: CASSFTGLDEKLFF.

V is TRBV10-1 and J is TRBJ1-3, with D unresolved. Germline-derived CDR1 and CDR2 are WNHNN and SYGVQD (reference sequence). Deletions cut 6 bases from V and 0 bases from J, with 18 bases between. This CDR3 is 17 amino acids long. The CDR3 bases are TGCGCCAGCAGCCCCGGAGGGATCACTTCCTCTGGAAACACCATATATTTT. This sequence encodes CASSPGGITSSGNTIYF.

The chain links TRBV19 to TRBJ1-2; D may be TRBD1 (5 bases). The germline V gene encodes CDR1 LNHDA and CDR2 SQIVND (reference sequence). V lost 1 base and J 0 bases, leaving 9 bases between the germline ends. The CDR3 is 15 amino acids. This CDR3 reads CASSIGGQTNYGYTF. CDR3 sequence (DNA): TGTGCCAGTAGTATAGGGGGCCAGACTAACTATGGCTACACCTTC. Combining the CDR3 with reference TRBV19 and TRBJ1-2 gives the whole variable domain DGGITQSPKYLFRKEGQNVTLSCEQNLNHDAMYWYRQDPGQGLRLIYYSQIVNDFQKGDIAEGYSVSREKKESFPLTVTSAQKNPTAFYLCASSIGGQTNYGYTFGSGTRLTVV.

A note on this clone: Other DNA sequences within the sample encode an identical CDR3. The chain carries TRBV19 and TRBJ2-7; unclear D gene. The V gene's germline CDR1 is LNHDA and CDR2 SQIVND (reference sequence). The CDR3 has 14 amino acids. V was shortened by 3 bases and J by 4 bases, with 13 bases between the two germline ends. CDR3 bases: TGTGCCAGTAGTATCGGTTCAGGATCTTACGAGCAGTACTTC. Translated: CASSIGSGSYEQYF.

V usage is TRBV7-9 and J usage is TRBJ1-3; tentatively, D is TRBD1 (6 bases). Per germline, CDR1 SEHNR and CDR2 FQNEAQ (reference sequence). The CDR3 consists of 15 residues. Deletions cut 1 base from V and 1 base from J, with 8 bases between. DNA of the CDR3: TGTGCCAGCAGCTTAGATGGGACATCTGGAAACACCATATATTTT. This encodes CASSLDGTSGNTIYF.

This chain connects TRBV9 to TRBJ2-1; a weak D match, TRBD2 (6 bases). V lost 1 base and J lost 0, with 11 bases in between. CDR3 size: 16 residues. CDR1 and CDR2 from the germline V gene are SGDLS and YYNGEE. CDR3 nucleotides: TGTGCCAGCAGCGTATCGGGAGTGTCCTCCTACAATGAGCAGTTCTTC. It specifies CASSVSGVSSYNEQFF.